These 25 T cell receptor beta chains originate from one sample sequenced in a study of blood T cell repertoires in COVID-19. Sequencing used immunoSEQ multiplex PCR; TCRdb keeps in-frame clones, though not all of them. The sample has about 110,000 clones, under 95% seen once; the top ten hold 1% to 1.5%. The sequenced sample consisted of peripheral blood. Receptors were obtained from a woman in her 30s with acute or convalescent COVID-19.

The rearrangement joins TRBV19 to TRBJ1-3; 8 bases agree with TRBD1. Unmatched junction bases numbered 6, after V lost 9 bases and J lost 2 bases. Germline loops: CDR1 LNHDA, CDR2 SQIVND (reference sequence). The CDR3 runs to 14 residues. The CDR3: CASMDREAGNTIYF. The CDR3 DNA reads as TGTGCCAGCATGGACAGGGAGGCTGGAAACACCATATATTTT. Looking up the rest from reference TRBV19 and TRBJ1-3 gives the full variable domain: DGGITQSPKYLFRKEGQNVTLSCEQNLNHDAMYWYRQDPGQGLRLIYYSQIVNDFQKGDIAEGYSVSREKKESFPLTVTSAQKNPTAFYLCASMDREAGNTIYFGEGSWLTVV.

The chain is built from TRBV29-1 and TRBJ2-3; no firm D call. V lost 6 bases, J lost 4 bases, and 11 bases lay in between. Germline values: CDR1 SQVTM, CDR2 ANQGSEA. This CDR3 contains 12 residues. CDR3 residues: CSVAAGADTQYF. CDR3 DNA sequence: TGCAGCGTCGCAGCCGGAGCAGATACGCAGTATTTT.

The CDR3 region is CASSFGTGRDIEKLFF. The DNA for the CDR3 is TGCGCCAGCAGCTTCGGGACAGGGAGGGATATTGAAAAACTGTTTTTT. V gene TRBV5-1 combines with J gene TRBJ1-4; 9 bases are shared with TRBD1. Germline lookup yields CDR1 SGHRS and CDR2 YFSETQ. V was pared by 2 bases and J by 7 bases, with 9 bases of the junction left unmatched. This CDR3 is built from 16 residues.

CDR3 bases: TGTGCCAGCAGTGACGGGAACCGGGACAGCAATTATTACTATGGCTACACCTTC. Its translation: CASSDGNRDSNYYYGYTF. The chain is built from TRBV6-4 and TRBJ1-2; the match to TRBD1 covers 7 bases. Germline loops: CDR1 MRHNA, CDR2 SNTAGT. CDR3 length equals 18 residues. V was pared by 2 bases and J by 3 bases, with 15 bases of the junction left unmatched.

The V call is TRBV11-3, the J call TRBJ2-2; D perhaps matches TRBD2 (7 bases). Germline V CDR1 and CDR2: SGHNT, YENEEA. The CDR3 has 18 residues. Trimming took 3 bases from V and 0 from J, leaving 17 bases between them. The CDR3 coding sequence is TGTGCCAGCAGCTTCCAAACGGGGGGCGGATCGAACACCGGGGAGCTGTTTTTT. Its protein is CASSFQTGGGSNTGELFF.

The rearrangement joins TRBV7-3 to TRBJ2-3, with D maybe TRBD1 (5 bases). With 7 bases removed from V and 4 bases from J, the gap between germline ends came to 18 bases. Germline CDR1 reads SGHTA; CDR2 reads FQGTGA. CDR3 length: 15 amino acids. The CDR3 is CASNLTGDSADTQYF. CDR3 in DNA: TGTGCCAGCAACCTTACAGGAGATTCGGCAGATACGCAGTATTTT.

The V and J genes are TRBV28 and TRBJ1-5; 11 positions match TRBD1. V was clipped by 2 bases and J by 7 bases; unmatched bases: 10. CDR1 and CDR2 (germline): MDHEN, SYDVKM. This CDR3 is 17 amino acids long. The CDR3 DNA follows: TGTGCCAGCAGTTTAGGGGGACAGGGGGATGCAAGGCAGCCCCAGCATTTT. Its translation: CASSLGGQGDARQPQHF.

The chain is built from TRBV24-1 and TRBJ2-7; the match to TRBD2 covers 8 bases. The trim removed 3 bases at V and 0 bases at J, leaving 9 bases unmatched. CDR1 and CDR2 (germline): KGHDR, SFDVKD. This CDR3 has 17 amino acids. The CDR3 DNA reads as TGTGCCACCAGTGATAATCGCGCGGGGGGCCGCTCCTACGAGCAGTACTTC. Translating gives CATSDNRAGGRSYEQYF.

The rearrangement links TRBV11-2 to TRBJ1-4; D is ambiguous. CDR3 size: 13 residues. Germline V CDR1 and CDR2: SGHAT, FQNNGV. Trimming removed 6 bases from V and 8 bases from J, with 13 bases in between. The CDR3 coding sequence is TGTGCCAGCAGAGATCCCCCCGAGGAAAAACTGTTTTTT. Its translation is CASRDPPEEKLFF.

This clone was recorded once. The chain joins TRBV9 to TRBJ2-1; TRBD1 aligns across 8 bases. The CDR3 has 17 amino acids. V gave up 0 bases and J gave up 6 bases; unmatched junction bases: 11. Per the germline V gene, CDR1 is SGDLS and CDR2 is YYNGEE. This CDR3 reads CASSVEADRGPRNEQFF. In DNA, the CDR3 is TGTGCCAGCAGCGTAGAGGCAGACAGGGGCCCCCGCAATGAGCAGTTCTTC.

The V and J genes are TRBV10-3 and TRBJ2-1; TRBD2 might be the D (6 bases). The CDR3 runs to 14 residues. Germline lookup yields CDR1 ENHRY and CDR2 SYGVKD. The ends were cut back, 7 bases at V and 6 bases at J, with 16 bases in the middle. CDR3 in amino acids: CAINSGTYVNEQFF. CDR3 DNA sequence: TGTGCCATCAATTCCGGGACTTACGTCAATGAGCAGTTCTTC.

V usage is TRBV7-3 and J usage is TRBJ2-7; 8 bases are shared with TRBD2. The CDR3 extends over 15 amino acids. V gave up 2 bases and J gave up 2 bases; unmatched junction bases: 5. Germline V gene lookup returns CDR1 SGHTA and CDR2 FQGTGA. CDR3 DNA: TGTGCCAGCAGCTTATACGGGAGGGCCCCCTACGAGCAGTACTTC. Protein product: CASSLYGRAPYEQYF.

The chain couples TRBV4-2 to TRBJ2-5, with TRBD2 matching 8 bases. This CDR3 has 15 residues. J gave up 1 base and V 0 bases, and 1 base lay outside the gene matches. Per germline, CDR1 LGHNA and CDR2 YNFKEQ. This CDR3 reads CASSQDRGGQETQYF. In DNA, the CDR3 is TGTGCCAGCAGCCAAGATCGGGGGGGCCAAGAGACCCAGTACTTC.

The J gene is TRBJ1-2, the V gene TRBV19, with 7 bases identical to TRBD1. Germline CDR1 LNHDA, CDR2 SQIVND (reference sequence). The CDR3 spans 15 residues. The ends lost 3 bases at V and 3 bases at J; junction bases unmatched: 7. The CDR3 reads CASSIAHRGYYGYTF. As DNA, the CDR3 is TGTGCCAGTAGTATTGCCCACAGGGGATACTATGGCTACACCTTC.

DNA for the CDR3: TGTGCCAGCAGTCTCAGGGGGCTGGTTTACAATGAGCAGTTCTTC. This encodes CASSLRGLVYNEQFF. The chain couples TRBV6-5 to TRBJ2-1; 8 bases line up with TRBD1. With 5 bases clipped from V and 4 bases from J, the junction kept 7 bases outside the gene matches. Germline assignment: CDR1 MNHEY and CDR2 SVGAGI. CDR3 length: 15 residues.

This chain links TRBV5-1 with TRBJ1-1; D is ambiguous. Trimming took 0 bases from V and 7 from J, leaving 13 bases between them. The CDR3 runs 14 residues. The germline V gene encodes CDR1 SGHRS and CDR2 YFSETQ. The chain's CDR3 is CASSLAGGRGEAFF. DNA for the CDR3: TGCGCCAGCAGCTTGGCCGGCGGTCGGGGTGAAGCTTTCTTT.

This chain connects TRBV9 to TRBJ2-1; 10 bases are shared with TRBD2. The CDR3 has 16 residues. With V trimmed by 0 bases and J by 4 bases, 4 bases remained unmatched. Germline lookup yields CDR1 SGDLS and CDR2 YYNGEE. The CDR3 spells CASSVVAGGLYNEQFF. CDR3 nucleotides: TGTGCCAGCAGCGTAGTAGCGGGGGGTCTATACAATGAGCAGTTCTTC.

The chain uses TRBV29-1 and TRBJ1-2; D remains ambiguous. Germline values: CDR1 SQVTM, CDR2 ANQGSEA. Trimming shortened V by 4 bases and J by 0 bases, and 6 bases separated the two germline ends. This CDR3 region has 12 residues. This CDR3 is CSVAHTNYGYTF. The CDR3 coding sequence is TGCAGCGTTGCTCACACTAACTATGGCTACACCTTC.

The gene calls are TRBV10-1 and TRBJ2-3, with 9 bases lining up with TRBD2. The CDR3 has 15 residues. Germline CDR1 is WNHNN and CDR2 is SYGVQD (reference sequence). V trimming: 2 bases; J trimming: 4 bases; junction bases outside the gene matches: 4. CDR3 residues: CASSERAGGPDTQYF. The CDR3 DNA follows: TGCGCCAGCAGTGAGAGGGCGGGAGGGCCAGATACGCAGTATTTT.

The chain uses TRBV19 and TRBJ1-1; TRBD1 is a possible D gene (5 bases). The V end was cut by 1 base, the J end by 4 bases, with 10 bases between. The CDR3 loop spans 14 amino acids. The germline CDR1 and CDR2 sequences are LNHDA and SQIVND (reference sequence). The CDR3 coding sequence is TGTGCCAGTAGTATAGTTCGGGGGGGCACTGAAGCTTTCTTT. It specifies CASSIVRGGTEAFF.

This chain joins TRBV7-9 and TRBJ1-1, with D unclear. V shed 4 bases and J shed 8 bases, with 8 bases lying between them. Germline CDR1 SEHNR, CDR2 FQNEAQ (reference sequence). This CDR3 comprises 11 residues. CDR3 protein: CASSSPGEAFF. The CDR3, as DNA: TGTGCCAGCAGCTCCCCAGGAGAAGCTTTCTTT.

The J gene is TRBJ1-6, the V gene TRBV9; D gene uncertain. Germline V gene sequence: CDR1 SGDLS, CDR2 YYNGEE. Deletions cut 0 bases from V and 11 bases from J, with 12 bases between. The CDR3 length is 14 residues. CDR3 sequence reads: CASSVGPPLAPLHF. The CDR3 DNA is TGTGCCAGCAGCGTAGGGCCTCCTTTGGCACCCCTCCACTTT.

The rearrangement joins TRBV19 to TRBJ1-5; tentative D call: TRBD1 (6 bases). The CDR3 totals 13 residues. V lost 5 bases to trimming and J lost 4 bases, with 9 bases between them. The germline gives CDR1 LNHDA, CDR2 SQIVND (reference sequence). CDR3 sequence reads: CASSHTGNQPQHF. The CDR3, as DNA: TGTGCCAGTAGTCATACAGGGAATCAGCCCCAGCATTTT.

The chain has TRBV2 and TRBJ2-7, with 8 bases fitting TRBD2. Germline CDR1 and CDR2: SNHLY and FYNNEI. CDR3 length equals 15 residues. Losses at the gene ends were 1 base for V and 3 bases for J; bases not matched to a gene: 5. The CDR3 loop reads CASSEVIAGNYEQYF. In nucleotides, the CDR3 is TGTGCCAGCAGTGAAGTGATAGCGGGAAACTACGAGCAGTACTTC.

The chain employs TRBV3-1 (or the pseudogene TRBV3-2) and TRBJ1-4; D call uncertain. The CDR3 runs to 15 residues. The V end was cut by 4 bases, the J end by 0 bases, with 9 bases between. Per the germline V gene, CDR1 is LGHDT and CDR2 is YNNKEL (reference sequence). The CDR3 DNA is TGTGCCAGCAGCCTCGGGAGAGCAACTAATGAAAAACTGTTTTTT. It translates to CASSLGRATNEKLFF.